This paragraph covers one TCR beta chain sequence. The antigen remains undetermined. The CDR3 loop spans 15 amino acids. Germline-derived CDR1 and CDR2 are SGHTA and FQGTGA. This sample was taken from a study of monozygotic twins with inflammatory bowel disease. Study-wide results and caveats: Concordance status among twins (concordant versus discordant) showed no link to repertoire similarity, possibly from limited power.

Researchers generated cDNA in eight separate reactions per sample. For each CDR3 protein, TCRdb gives one entry from its re-call of the 5' RACE reads, without DNA. Listed are approximately 340,000 distinct CDR3 sequences; approximately 2% falls within the top ten. The receptor's source is a human donor with ulcerative colitis or Crohn's disease, or a healthy co-twin of an affected twin (not recorded which). The sequenced sample consisted of blood. The gene calls are TRBV7-3 and TRBJ1-1; TCRdb gives TRBD1 as the D gene, but with no DNA this cannot be confirmed. The CDR3 loop is CASSLRAGSNTEAFF.